The source of this T cell receptor beta chain is a study of blood T cell repertoires in COVID-19 (dated by TCRdb to between 2020 and 2021). As for the study more broadly: Samples from collaborators originated in the United States, Italy and Spain and spanned both the acute and convalescent phases of COVID-19. The dataset comprised deeply sampled blood TCRbeta repertoires from subjects exposed to, actively infected with, or recovered from COVID-19. Where available, HLA class I and class II types were obtained from metadata supplied by the sample provider rather than from assay-based typing. The material from the prospective study consisted of cDNA or gDNA derived from T cells, B-cell-depleted T cells, or PBMCs. Samples were obtained from the ongoing ImmuneRACE study (first 160 participants) and from about 1,300 subjects provided by 6 global collaborators. The sample metadata nearly always contained a de-identified subject ID, COVID-19 status, age in years and sex. The repertoires were made available in a free public database intended to serve as a resource for research on the immune response to SARS-CoV-2.

Whole blood was collected in K2EDTA tubes by collaborating institutions according to the institutions' own protocols. Collaborator samples were shipped for TCRbeta analysis as frozen whole blood, isolated PBMCs, or DNA extracted from either sample type. The CDR3 covers 13 residues, taking in both the cysteine and the phenylalanine. The DNA shown is the 39-base CDR3, in frame from base 1. Reading the germline V gene gives CDR1 SGHTA and CDR2 FQGTGA. At the junction V is shortened by 3 bases and J by 0 bases, with 5 bases in between. TCRbeta CDR3 regions were amplified from genomic DNA using the immunoSEQ Assay, a bias-controlled multiplex PCR. Processing in the source paper ran as follows. The number of nucleated cells in each sample was estimated by amplification of reference gene primers within the assay. Sequence reads were collapsed and filtered to measure the absolute abundance of every unique TCRbeta CDR3 rearrangement. Productive Simpson clonality was computed per sample as the square root of Simpson's diversity index over productive rearrangements. TCRdb limited this immuneACCESS table to in-frame rearrangements with V and J called. A share of clones is missing; checked studies link under half to unresolved V genes, and the rest is unexplained. V, J and clone size derive from that table, while D and trimming were established from the DNA sequence. This sample comprises fewer than 500,000 clones, around nine tenths of them detected only once. More than 4% of the sample comes from the top ten.

This clone is a singleton in its sample. Which antigen it targets is not known. No quality values exist for individual bases; no much larger clone is one base distant. Other DNA sequences in the same sample also yield this CDR3. General conclusions and limits of the study: How much clinical and demographic metadata was included differed by source and by participant, and the metadata was provided uncurated.

The sequencing input was peripheral blood. This receptor was obtained from a woman in her 30s with acute or convalescent COVID-19. The chain is assembled from TRBV7-3 and TRBJ1-1; the D gene is not confidently resolved. The CDR3 corresponds to CASSFSVNTEAFF. The nucleotides read TGTGCCAGCAGCTTCTCAGTGAACACTGAAGCTTTCTTT.